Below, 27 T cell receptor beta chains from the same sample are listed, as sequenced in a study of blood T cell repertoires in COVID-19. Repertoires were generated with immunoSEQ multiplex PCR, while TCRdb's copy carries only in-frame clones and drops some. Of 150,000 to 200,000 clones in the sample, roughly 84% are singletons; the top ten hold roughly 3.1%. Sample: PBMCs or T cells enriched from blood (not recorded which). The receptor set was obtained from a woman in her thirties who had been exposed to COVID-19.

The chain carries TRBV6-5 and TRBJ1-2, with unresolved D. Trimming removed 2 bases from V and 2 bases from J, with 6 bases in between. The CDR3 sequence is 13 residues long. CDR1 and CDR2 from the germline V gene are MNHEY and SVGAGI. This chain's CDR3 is CASSYGRNYGYTF. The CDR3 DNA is TGTGCCAGCAGTTACGGGAGGAACTATGGCTACACCTTC.

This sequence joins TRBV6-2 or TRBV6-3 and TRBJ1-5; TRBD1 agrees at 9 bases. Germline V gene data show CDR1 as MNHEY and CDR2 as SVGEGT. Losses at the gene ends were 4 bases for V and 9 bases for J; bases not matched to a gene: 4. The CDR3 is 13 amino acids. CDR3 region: CASSSTGGRPQHF. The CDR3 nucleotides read TGTGCCAGCAGTTCGACAGGGGGACGGCCCCAGCATTTT.

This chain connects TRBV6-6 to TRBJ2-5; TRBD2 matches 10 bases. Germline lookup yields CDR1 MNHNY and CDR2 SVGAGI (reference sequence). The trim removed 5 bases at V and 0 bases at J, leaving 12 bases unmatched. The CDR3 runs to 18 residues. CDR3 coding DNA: TGTGCCAGCAGTCATAGCGGGGGGCCCGGACGGAACCAAGAGACCCAGTACTTC. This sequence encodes CASSHSGGPGRNQETQYF.

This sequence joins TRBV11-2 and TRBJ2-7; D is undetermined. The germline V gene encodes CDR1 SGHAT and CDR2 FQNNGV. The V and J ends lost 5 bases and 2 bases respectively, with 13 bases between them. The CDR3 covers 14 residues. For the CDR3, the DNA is TGTGCCAGCAGCCCTGACCGGGTGGCCTACGAGCAGTACTTC. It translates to CASSPDRVAYEQYF. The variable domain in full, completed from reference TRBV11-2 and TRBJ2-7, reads EAGVAQSPRYKIIEKRQSVAFWCNPISGHATLYWYQQILGQGPKLLIQFQNNGVVDDSQLPKDRFSAERLKGVDSTLKIQPAKLEDSAVYLCASSPDRVAYEQYFGPGTRLTVT.

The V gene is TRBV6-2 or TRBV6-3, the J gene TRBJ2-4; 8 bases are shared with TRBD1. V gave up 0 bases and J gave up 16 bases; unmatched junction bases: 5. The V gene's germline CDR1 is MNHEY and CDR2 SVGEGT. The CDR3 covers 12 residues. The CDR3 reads CASSYSRDRFYF. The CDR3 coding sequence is TGTGCCAGCAGTTACTCTCGGGACAGGTTTTACTTC.

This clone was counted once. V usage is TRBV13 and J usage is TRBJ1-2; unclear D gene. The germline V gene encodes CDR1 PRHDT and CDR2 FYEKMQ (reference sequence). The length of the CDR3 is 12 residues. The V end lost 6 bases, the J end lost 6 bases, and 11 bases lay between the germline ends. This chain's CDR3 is CASSSTEDGYTF. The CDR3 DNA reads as TGTGCCAGCAGTAGTACAGAAGATGGCTACACCTTC.

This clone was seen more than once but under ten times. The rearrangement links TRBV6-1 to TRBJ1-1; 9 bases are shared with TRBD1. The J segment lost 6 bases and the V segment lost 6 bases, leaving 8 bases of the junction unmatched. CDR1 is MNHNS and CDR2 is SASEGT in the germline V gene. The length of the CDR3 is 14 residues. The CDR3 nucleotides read TGTGCCAGCAGAGACGGGACAGGGAAGCCTGAAGCTTTCTTT. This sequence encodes CASRDGTGKPEAFF.

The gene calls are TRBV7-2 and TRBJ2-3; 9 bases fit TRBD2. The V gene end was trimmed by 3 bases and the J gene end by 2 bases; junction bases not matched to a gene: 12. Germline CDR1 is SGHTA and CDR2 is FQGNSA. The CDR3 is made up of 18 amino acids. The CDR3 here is CASSLVGRGGSYTDTQYF. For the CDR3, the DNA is TGTGCCAGCAGCTTGGTTGGGCGGGGGGGATCCTACACAGATACGCAGTATTTT.

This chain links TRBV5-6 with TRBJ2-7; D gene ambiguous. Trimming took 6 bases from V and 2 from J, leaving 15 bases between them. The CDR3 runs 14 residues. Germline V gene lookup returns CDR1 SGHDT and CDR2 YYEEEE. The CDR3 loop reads CASIETSTPYEQYF. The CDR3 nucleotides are TGTGCCAGCATCGAAACCTCCACTCCCTACGAGCAGTACTTC. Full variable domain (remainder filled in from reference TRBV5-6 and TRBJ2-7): DAGVTQSPTHLIKTRGQQVTLRCSPKSGHDTVSWYQQALGQGPQFIFQYYEEEERQRGNFPDRFSGHQFPNYSSELNVNALLLGDSALYLCASIETSTPYEQYFGPGTRLTVT.

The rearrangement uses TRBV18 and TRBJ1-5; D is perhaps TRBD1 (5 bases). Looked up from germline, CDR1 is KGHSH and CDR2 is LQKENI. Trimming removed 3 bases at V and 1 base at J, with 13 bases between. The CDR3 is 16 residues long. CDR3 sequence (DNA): TGTGCCAGCTCACCGTCGCCAGGGTCAAGCAATCAGCCCCAGCATTTT. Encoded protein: CASSPSPGSSNQPQHF.

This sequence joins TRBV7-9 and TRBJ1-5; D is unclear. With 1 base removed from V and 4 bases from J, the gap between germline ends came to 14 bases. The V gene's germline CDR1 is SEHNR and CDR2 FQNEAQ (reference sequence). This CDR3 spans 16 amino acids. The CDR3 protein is CASSLGMVQDNQPQHF. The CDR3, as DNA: TGTGCCAGCAGCTTAGGAATGGTTCAGGATAATCAGCCCCAGCATTTT.

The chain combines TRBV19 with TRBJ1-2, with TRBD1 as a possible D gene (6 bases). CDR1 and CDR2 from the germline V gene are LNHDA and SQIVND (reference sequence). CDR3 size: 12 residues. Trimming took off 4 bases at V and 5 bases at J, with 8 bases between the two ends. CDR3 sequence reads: CASSRTAYGYTF. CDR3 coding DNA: TGTGCCAGTAGTAGGACAGCTTATGGCTACACCTTC.

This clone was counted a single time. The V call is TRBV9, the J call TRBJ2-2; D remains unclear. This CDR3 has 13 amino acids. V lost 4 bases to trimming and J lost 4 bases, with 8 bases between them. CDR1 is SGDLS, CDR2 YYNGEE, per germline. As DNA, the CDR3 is TGTGCCAGCAGCCCCCGAGGCACCGGGGAGCTGTTTTTT. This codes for CASSPRGTGELFF.

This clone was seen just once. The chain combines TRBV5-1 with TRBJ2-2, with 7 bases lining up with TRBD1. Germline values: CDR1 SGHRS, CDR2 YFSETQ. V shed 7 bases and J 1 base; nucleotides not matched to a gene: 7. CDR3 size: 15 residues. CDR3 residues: CASARDSLNTGELFF. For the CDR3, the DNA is TGCGCCAGCGCCCGGGACAGCCTGAACACCGGGGAGCTGTTTTTT.

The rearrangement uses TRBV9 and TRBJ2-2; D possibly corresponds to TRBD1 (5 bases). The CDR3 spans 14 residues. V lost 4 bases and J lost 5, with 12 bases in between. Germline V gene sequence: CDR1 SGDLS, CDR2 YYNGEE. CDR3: CASSTRSGTGELFF. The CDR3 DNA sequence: TGTGCCAGCAGCACCCGATCAGGGACCGGGGAGCTGTTTTTT.

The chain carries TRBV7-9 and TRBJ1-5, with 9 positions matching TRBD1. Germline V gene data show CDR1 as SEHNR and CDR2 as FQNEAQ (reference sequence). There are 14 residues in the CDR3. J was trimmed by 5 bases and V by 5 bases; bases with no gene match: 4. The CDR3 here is CASSATGGDQPQHF. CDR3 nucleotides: TGTGCCAGCAGCGCGACAGGGGGAGATCAGCCCCAGCATTTT.

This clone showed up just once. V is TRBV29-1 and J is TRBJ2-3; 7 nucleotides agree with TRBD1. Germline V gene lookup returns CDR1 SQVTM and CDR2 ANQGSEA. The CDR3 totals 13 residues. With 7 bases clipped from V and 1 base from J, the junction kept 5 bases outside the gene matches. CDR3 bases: TGCAGCGGGGACAGCGAACGCACAGATACGCAGTATTTT. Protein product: CSGDSERTDTQYF.

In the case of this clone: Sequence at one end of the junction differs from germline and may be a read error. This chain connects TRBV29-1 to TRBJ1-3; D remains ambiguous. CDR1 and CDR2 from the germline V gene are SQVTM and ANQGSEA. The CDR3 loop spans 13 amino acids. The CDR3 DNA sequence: TGCAGCGTAGAAGAGAGCTCTGGAAACACCATATATTTT. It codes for CSVEESSGNTIYF.

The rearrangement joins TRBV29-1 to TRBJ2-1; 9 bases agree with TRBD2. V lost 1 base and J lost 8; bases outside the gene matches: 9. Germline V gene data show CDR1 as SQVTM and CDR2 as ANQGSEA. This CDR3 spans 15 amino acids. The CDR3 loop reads CSVEAVAGGVHEQFF. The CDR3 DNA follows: TGCAGCGTTGAAGCCGTTGCGGGGGGGGTGCATGAGCAGTTCTTC.

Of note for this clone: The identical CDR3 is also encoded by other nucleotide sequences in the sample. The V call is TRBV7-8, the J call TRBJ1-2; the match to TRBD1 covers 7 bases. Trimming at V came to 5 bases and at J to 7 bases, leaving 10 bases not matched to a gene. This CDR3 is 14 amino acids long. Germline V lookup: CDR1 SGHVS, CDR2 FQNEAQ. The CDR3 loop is CASSRLRGVSGYTF. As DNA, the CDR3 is TGTGCCAGCAGCCGCCTCAGGGGGGTAAGTGGCTACACCTTC.

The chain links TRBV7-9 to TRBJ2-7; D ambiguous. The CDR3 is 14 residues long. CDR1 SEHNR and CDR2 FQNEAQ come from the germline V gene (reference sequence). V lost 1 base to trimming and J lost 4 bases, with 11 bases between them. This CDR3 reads CASSLELRRYEQYF. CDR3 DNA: TGTGCCAGCAGCTTAGAACTGCGCCGTTACGAGCAGTACTTC.

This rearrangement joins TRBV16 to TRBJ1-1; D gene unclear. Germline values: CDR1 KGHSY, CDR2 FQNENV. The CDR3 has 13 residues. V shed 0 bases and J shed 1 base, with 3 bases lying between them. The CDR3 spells CASSQSQNTEAFF. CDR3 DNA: TGTGCCAGCAGCCAATCCCAGAACACTGAAGCTTTCTTT.

CDR3 bases: TGTGCCAGCGCCTGGGGATTGGGACAGGGGAAAACTGAAGCTTTCTTT. It translates to CASAWGLGQGKTEAFF. The V gene is TRBV5-4, the J gene TRBJ1-1; TRBD1 agrees at 10 bases. This CDR3 contains 16 residues. In germline, CDR1 is SGHNT, CDR2 YYREEE (reference sequence). The V gene end was trimmed by 7 bases and the J gene end by 5 bases; junction bases not matched to a gene: 14.

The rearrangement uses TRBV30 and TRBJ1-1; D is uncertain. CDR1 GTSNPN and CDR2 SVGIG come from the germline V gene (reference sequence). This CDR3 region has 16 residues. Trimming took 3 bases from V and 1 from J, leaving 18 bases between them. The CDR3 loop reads CAWRESPEKSNTEAFF. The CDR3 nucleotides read TGTGCCTGGAGGGAGAGCCCGGAAAAGTCGAACACTGAAGCTTTCTTT.

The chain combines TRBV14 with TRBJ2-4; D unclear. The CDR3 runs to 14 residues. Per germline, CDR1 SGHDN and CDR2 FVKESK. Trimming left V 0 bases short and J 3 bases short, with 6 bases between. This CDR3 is CASSQDSGKNIQYF. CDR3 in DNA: TGTGCCAGCAGCCAAGATAGTGGCAAAAACATTCAGTACTTC. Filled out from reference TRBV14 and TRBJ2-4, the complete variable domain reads EAGVTQFPSHSVIEKGQTVTLRCDPISGHDNLYWYRRVMGKEIKFLLHFVKESKQDESGMPNNRFLAERTGGTYSTLKVQPAELEDSGVYFCASSQDSGKNIQYFGAGTRLSVL.

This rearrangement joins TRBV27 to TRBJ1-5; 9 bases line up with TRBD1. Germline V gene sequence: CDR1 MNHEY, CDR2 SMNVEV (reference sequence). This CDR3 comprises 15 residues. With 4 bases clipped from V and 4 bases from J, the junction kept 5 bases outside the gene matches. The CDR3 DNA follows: TGTGCCAGCAGTTCCGGGACAGGGCGTAATCAGCCCCAGCATTTT. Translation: CASSSGTGRNQPQHF.

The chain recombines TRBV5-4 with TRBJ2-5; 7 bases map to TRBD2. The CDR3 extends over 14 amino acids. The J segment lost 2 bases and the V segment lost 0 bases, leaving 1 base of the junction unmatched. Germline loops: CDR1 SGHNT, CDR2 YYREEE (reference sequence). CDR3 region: CASSLGGRQETQYF. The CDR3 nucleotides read TGTGCCAGCAGCTTGGGCGGGAGACAAGAGACCCAGTACTTC.